These T cell receptor beta chains were read from a single sample in a study of response to subunit inactivated influenza vaccine. TCRdb passed the RT-PCR reads through MiXCR, listing each CDR3 protein once. The sample has about 150,000 distinct CDR3 sequences, over 8.5% seen once. The sample here was CD8+ T cells sorted from PBMCs, taken approximately 25 months after vaccination. The receptors originated from a man between 50 and 75 years old who received an inactivated influenza vaccine. The CDR3 runs from the conserved cysteine through the conserved F or W. D genes are given only for firm matches. The size field is filled for only some rows; it gives once, few, many or a size class.

TRBJ1-2 | TRBV20-1 | . | . | TGCAGTGCTAGTATAGGCGGCGGACAGATAAACTATGGCTACACCTTC | CSASIGGGQINYGYTF
TRBJ2-1 | TRBV7-9 | . | . | TGTGCCAGCAGCTCCACGGGAGGACAGGGAAATGAGCAGTTCTTC | CASSSTGGQGNEQFF
TRBJ1-1 | TRBV4-3 | . | . | TGCGCCAGCAGCCCATCCGAGACGGCTTGGACTGAAGCTTTCTTT | CASSPSETAWTEAFF
TRBJ1-2 | TRBV3-1 | . | . | TGTGCCAGCAGCCAAGTGACGCCCTATGGCTACACCTTC | CASSQVTPYGYTF
TRBJ1-1 | TRBV27 | . | . | TGTGCCAGCAGTTTATCGGGGGAGACTGAAGCTTTCTTT | CASSLSGETEAFF
TRBJ1-1 | TRBV6-5 | . | . | TGTGCCAGCAGTTACGTTGGCTCCAACCGTGAAGCTTTCTTT | CASSYVGSNREAFF
TRBJ2-1 | TRBV5-1 | TRBD2 | . | TGCGCCAGCAGCTTTAGCGGGAACTACAATGAGCAGTTCTTC | CASSFSGNYNEQFF
TRBJ1-1 | TRBV6-5 | TRBD1 | many | TGTGCCAGCAGTTACTCGAGGACAGGGGGAGTTGAAGCTTTCTTT | CASSYSRTGGVEAFF
TRBJ2-3 | TRBV6-5 | . | . | TGTGCCAGCAGTTACTTGGCTAGCTTAGGCACAGATACGCAGTATTTT | CASSYLASLGTDTQYF
TRBJ2-1 | TRBV12-3/TRBV12-4 | TRBD2 | few | TGTGCCAGCAGTTTAGGCGCTAGCGGGTATGAGCAGTTCTTC | CASSLGASGYEQFF
TRBJ2-1 | TRBV20-1 | TRBD2 | . | TGCAGTGCTAGAAGGCGGGGGTTGCACAATGAGCAGTTCTTC | CSARRRGLHNEQFF
TRBJ2-5 | TRBV6-1 | . | . | TGTGCCAGCAGTGACAGCGCAATGCAAGAGACCCAGTACTTC | CASSDSAMQETQYF
TRBJ2-7 | TRBV28 | TRBD2 | few | TGTGCCAGCAGTTTAGTTCCCCCCAGCGGGGGGTCCGAGCAGTACTTC | CASSLVPPSGGSEQYF
TRBJ1-1 | TRBV5-4 | . | . | TGTGCCAGCAGCTTCCAGGGAGGGTCAGGCACTGAAGCTTTCTTT | CASSFQGGSGTEAFF
TRBJ2-1 | TRBV29-1 | . | many | TGCAGCGTTGAAGACAACTACAGGGCGAGATGGGTCAATGAGCAGTTCTTC | CSVEDNYRARWVNEQFF
TRBJ2-1 | TRBV4-1 | . | . | TGCGCCAGCAGCCAAGTAAAGGGTGTGTATGAGCAGTTCTTC | CASSQVKGVYEQFF
TRBJ1-2 | TRBV29-1 | . | many | TGCAGCGTTGACCTGCCGATGACAGCTAACTATGGCTACACCTTC | CSVDLPMTANYGYTF
TRBJ1-6 | TRBV4-1 | . | few | TGCGCCAGCAGCATACGGGATTCTAATCCGTATAATTCACCCCTCCACTTT | CASSIRDSNPYNSPLHF
TRBJ2-1 | TRBV20-1 | TRBD2 | . | TGCAGTGCTAGTGAGACTAGCGGGACCTACAATGAGCAGTTCTTC | CSASETSGTYNEQFF
TRBJ2-5 | TRBV28 | . | . | TGTGCCAGCAGTTCCCCGGGGGAAGAGACCCAGTACTTC | CASSSPGEETQYF
TRBJ2-6 | TRBV29-1 | . | few | TGCAGCGTTGGAGGAGGCATAGGGGCCAACGTCCTGACTTTC | CSVGGGIGANVLTF
TRBJ2-5 | TRBV28 | TRBD2 | few | TGTGCCAGCAGTTTATCAGGACTAGCGGAACAAGAGACCCAGTACTTC | CASSLSGLAEQETQYF
TRBJ2-1 | TRBV9 | . | . | TGTGCCAGCAGCGTAAGAGATCGGGAGCAGTTCTTC | CASSVRDREQFF
TRBJ2-7 | TRBV20-1 | . | few | TGCAGTGCTAGAGATGAGGACAGCTCCTACGAGCAGTACTTC | CSARDEDSSYEQYF
TRBJ2-1 | TRBV7-9 | . | few | TGTGCCAGCAGAAACGGACAGCCCGAGCAGTTCTTC | CASRNGQPEQFF
TRBJ2-7 | TRBV27 | . | few | TGTGCCAGCAGTTTATTTGGCGAGCAGTACTTC | CASSLFGEQYF
TRBJ2-3 | TRBV6-1 | . | few | TGTGCCAGCAGTCCTGATAGCTGGGCAGTCTTCACAGATACGCAGTATTTT | CASSPDSWAVFTDTQYF
TRBJ2-3 | TRBV9 | TRBD2 | few | TGTGCCAGCAGCGTAGGGTGGGTAGCGGGATTCACAGATACGCAGTATTTT | CASSVGWVAGFTDTQYF
TRBJ2-2 | TRBV14 | . | . | TGTGCCAGCAGCCCCGAATTCACCGGGGAGCTGTTTTTT | CASSPEFTGELFF
TRBJ2-5 | TRBV6-1 | . | few | TGTGCCAGCAGCTCCTTGGGACGCGGGGAGACCCAGTACTTC | CASSSLGRGETQYF
TRBJ2-3 | TRBV7-9 | TRBD2 | . | TGTGCCAGCAGCTCTCCGAGCGGGAGGGCCGCAGATACGCAGTATTTT | CASSSPSGRAADTQYF
TRBJ2-1 | TRBV15 | . | many | TGTGCCACCAGCACAACAGGGCCCAATGAGCAGTTCTTC | CATSTTGPNEQFF
TRBJ2-5 | TRBV7-9 | . | few | TGTGCCAGCAGCTCCTGGACACAAAAAGGGGAGACCCAGTACTTC | CASSSWTQKGETQYF
TRBJ2-4 | TRBV20-1 | . | . | TGCAGTGCTAGAGATGGGCACAGGAACATTCAGTACTTC | CSARDGHRNIQYF
TRBJ2-3 | TRBV4-3 | . | . | TGCGCCAGCAGCCAAGAGGATTGGGGGGATACGCAGTATTTT | CASSQEDWGDTQYF
TRBJ2-3 | TRBV7-2 | TRBD2 | few | TGTGCCAGCAGCGCTACTAGCGGGGGGCTGATGCATACGCAGTATTTT | CASSATSGGLMHTQYF
TRBJ2-2 | TRBV20-1 | TRBD2 | few | TGCAGTGCTAGAGATCTATTTACGGGAGGCCGGGGGAACACCGGGGAGCTGTTTTTT | CSARDLFTGGRGNTGELFF
TRBJ1-2 | TRBV4-3 | . | few | TGCGCCAGCAGCCCGGTGCAGGGGACTTCCTATGGCTACACCTTC | CASSPVQGTSYGYTF
TRBJ2-7 | TRBV30 | . | few | TGTGCCTGGAGTGTAGGGCAGGGTCACGAGCAGTACTTC | CAWSVGQGHEQYF
TRBJ2-7 | TRBV6-1 | . | few | TGTGCCAGCAGTGCCTTTCTAGGGACCTCCTACGAGCAGTACTTC | CASSAFLGTSYEQYF
TRBJ2-2 | TRBV4-1 | TRBD2 | . | TGCGCCAGCAGGAACCGGGACTATTCCACCGGGGAGCTGTTTTTT | CASRNRDYSTGELFF
TRBJ1-1 | TRBV6-2/TRBV6-3 | . | . | TGTGCCAGCTCCCCGGACGATTTTGAAGCTTTCTTT | CASSPDDFEAFF
TRBJ2-7 | TRBV28 | TRBD1 | . | TGTGCCAGCAGTTCTCAATGGGACAGGGGATACGAGCAGTACTTC | CASSSQWDRGYEQYF
TRBJ2-3 | TRBV12-3/TRBV12-4 | TRBD1 | few | TGTGCCAGCAGTTCCATCCTCGGGGACAGGGTCCCAGATACGCAGTATTTT | CASSSILGDRVPDTQYF
TRBJ1-1 | TRBV12-3/TRBV12-4 | . | many | TGTGCCAGCAGTTCTACAGGGTCGAACACTGAAGCTTTCTTT | CASSSTGSNTEAFF
TRBJ1-4 | TRBV10-3 | . | many | TGTGCCATCAGTGAGTGGCAGGCAAATGAAAAACTGTTTTTT | CAISEWQANEKLFF